A single TCR beta chain is shown here with its context. Its antigen is still unknown. Trimming cost V 1 base and J 9 bases; bases outside gene matches: 15. The CDR3 runs to 17 residues. This record comes from a study of T-cell reconstitution after alpha-beta-depleted transplantation in children. Overall study results and limits: Recipient T cells and thymic progenitors that survived gave rise to the high TCRbeta diversity observed at day 60 in some patients. Several hundred expanded graft clones reportedly were the source of alpha-beta T cells about two months after transplant. At one year after transplant, newly produced T cells mostly accounted for T-cell counts and diversity.

It was with unique molecular identifiers that the TCRbeta library was prepared. Each CDR3 protein is one row after TCRdb ran MiXCR on the PCR reads. The sample shows about 600,000 distinct CDR3 sequences, 10% to 15% of them seen only once. The rearrangement joins TRBV12-3 or TRBV12-4 to TRBJ2-1, with TRBD2 matching over 7 bases. The source is a male patient younger than 18 who had a stem cell transplant for acute myeloid leukemia, so the T cells may come from the graft donor. The sample in question was PBMCs, mostly from graft donor cells, obtained 360 days after TCRalphabeta/CD19-depleted stem cell transplant. CDR3 nucleotide sequence: TGTGCCAGCAGTTTAGTGCTAGCGGACTTCCTGGTACGTGAGCAGTTCTTC. It translates to CASSLVLADFLVREQFF.